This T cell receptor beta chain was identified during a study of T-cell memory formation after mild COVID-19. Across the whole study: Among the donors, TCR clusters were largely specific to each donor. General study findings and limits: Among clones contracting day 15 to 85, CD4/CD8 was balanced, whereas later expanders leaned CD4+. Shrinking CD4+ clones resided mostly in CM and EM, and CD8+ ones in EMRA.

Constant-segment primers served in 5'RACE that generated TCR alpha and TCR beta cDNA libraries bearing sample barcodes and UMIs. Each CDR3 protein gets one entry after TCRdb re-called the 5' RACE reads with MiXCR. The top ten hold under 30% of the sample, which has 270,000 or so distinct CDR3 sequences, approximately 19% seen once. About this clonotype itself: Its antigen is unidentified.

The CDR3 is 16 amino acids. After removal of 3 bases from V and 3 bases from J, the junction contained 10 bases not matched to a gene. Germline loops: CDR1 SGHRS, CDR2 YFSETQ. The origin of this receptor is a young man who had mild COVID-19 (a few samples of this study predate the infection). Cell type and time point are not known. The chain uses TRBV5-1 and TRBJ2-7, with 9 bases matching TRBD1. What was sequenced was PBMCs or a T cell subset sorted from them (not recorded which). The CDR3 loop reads CASSWDRAKLDYEQYF. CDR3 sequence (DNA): TGCGCCAGCAGCTGGGACAGGGCAAAGTTGGACTACGAGCAGTACTTC.